The subject of this entry is one T cell receptor beta chain. The antigen remains unidentified. The germline V gene has CDR1 ENHRY and CDR2 SYGVKD. The V and J ends lost 4 bases and 1 base, in that order; junction bases with no gene match: 7. The CDR3 has 15 amino acids. This table comes from immunoSEQ multiplex PCR, and its TCRdb copy is limited to in-frame clones, with some not included. The table records a few hundred thousand clones, roughly 87% of them present only once. The data stem from a study of cytomegalovirus exposure and HLA in healthy donors. Study background: In a later analysis, the roughly 130 validation repertoires were reported to have used the same platform as the 600 to 800 first-cohort repertoires.

General study points: According to the study, roughly 180 TCR beta chains were cytomegalovirus-associated. In vitro work confirmed that three CMV-associated chains recognize CMV antigens.

The V call is TRBV10-3, the J call TRBJ2-7, with 7 bases lining up with TRBD2. The source is a man between 18 and 35 years old in good health and CMV-seropositive. The sample comprised PBMCs. The CDR3 region has the DNA TGTGCCATCAGTGCGTGGGGGAGGGAATCCTACGAGCAGTACTTC. Its protein product is CAISAWGRESYEQYF.